A single sample gave rise to the 5 T cell receptor beta chains below, sequenced in a study of cytomegalovirus exposure and HLA in healthy donors. 13 Jbeta primers and 60 Vbeta primers were used for the PCR. The protocol was immunoSEQ multiplex PCR, while the TCRdb copy is restricted to in-frame clones and leaves out a portion. The sample holds some 170,000 clones, 75% to 80% seen once. The source material was PBMCs. Receptors originate from a man aged 40-55 years in good health and CMV-seropositive.

The CDR3 DNA sequence: TGTGCCAGCAGCCCCTTACAGGGGGCTGGAAACACCATATATTTT. Translated, it gives CASSPLQGAGNTIYF. The gene calls are TRBV7-2 and TRBJ1-3; the match to TRBD1 covers 8 bases. V lost 5 bases, J lost 2 bases, and 5 bases stayed unmatched. The CDR3 runs to 15 residues. Germline assignment: CDR1 SGHTA and CDR2 FQGNSA.

This chain uses TRBV7-2 with TRBJ2-7, with TRBD2 identical over 10 bases. The CDR3 contains 14 residues. Losses at the gene ends were 5 bases for V and 7 bases for J; bases not matched to a gene: 8. CDR1 is SGHTA and CDR2 is FQGNSA in the germline V gene. The CDR3 nucleotides read TGTGCCAGCAGCGGACTAGCGGCAAATAGGGAGCAGTACTTC. Encoded protein: CASSGLAANREQYF.

This rearrangement joins TRBV28 to TRBJ2-3; 9 bases are shared with TRBD2. Germline V gives CDR1 MDHEN, CDR2 SYDVKM. Trimming cost V 6 bases and J 5 bases; bases outside gene matches: 9. CDR3 length equals 15 residues. CDR3 protein: CASSYQAGGIDTQYF. The CDR3 nucleotides are TGTGCCAGCAGCTACCAAGCGGGAGGTATAGATACGCAGTATTTT.

The V and J genes are TRBV20-1 and TRBJ2-1; 8 positions agree with TRBD1. The V gene end was trimmed by 6 bases and the J gene end by 12 bases; junction bases not matched to a gene: 7. Germline values: CDR1 DFQATT, CDR2 SNEGSKA (reference sequence). CDR3 length: 11 residues. CDR3 amino acids: CSALDRGRQFF. The CDR3 coding sequence is TGCAGTGCGCTTGACAGGGGACGGCAGTTCTTC.

V is TRBV5-4 and J is TRBJ2-2; TRBD1 aligns across 11 bases. The CDR3 length is 16 residues. V lost 4 bases and J lost 4; bases outside the gene matches: 6. Germline lookup yields CDR1 SGHNT and CDR2 YYREEE (reference sequence). The CDR3 nucleotides read TGTGCCAGCAGCCCCCCCGGGACAGGGGGCACCGGGGAGCTGTTTTTT. Protein product: CASSPPGTGGTGELFF.